These 26 T cell receptor beta chains share one sample of origin, sequenced in a study of CD8 T cells in Susac syndrome. Random-hexamer reverse transcription was applied to roughly 0.5 to 1 ug RNA. Each CDR3 protein gets one entry after TCRdb re-called the immunoSEQ multiplex PCR reads with MiXCR. The sample consists of about 180,000 distinct CDR3 sequences, roughly 94% of them appearing once. Material for sequencing was CD4+ T cells from PBMCs. These receptors all stem from a human donor with Susac syndrome.

V is TRBV2 and J is TRBJ2-6; 11 nucleotides agree with TRBD1. Germline loops: CDR1 SNHLY, CDR2 FYNNEI. J gave up 6 bases and V 5 bases, and 6 bases lay outside the gene matches. This CDR3 region has 16 residues. As DNA, the CDR3 is TGTGCCAGCAGTCAGGACAGGGGGCAGTCGGCCAACGTCCTGACTTTC. Residues: CASSQDRGQSANVLTF.

For this clonotype: At one end the junction does not follow the germline gene, possibly because of a read error. The CDR3 coding sequence is TGTGCCACCAGCAGAGACGACGGGCTCACCAACTTC. It translates to CATSRDDGLTNF. The rearrangement joins TRBV15 to TRBJ2-5; unclear D gene. Per the germline V gene, CDR1 is LNHNV and CDR2 is YYDKDF (reference sequence). The CDR3 contains 12 residues.

The chain combines TRBV12-3 or TRBV12-4 with TRBJ1-2, with D possibly TRBD1 on 5 matching bases. The CDR3 consists of 14 residues. V shed 1 base and J shed 4 bases, with 10 bases lying between them. CDR3: CASSLGQGVYGYTF. For the CDR3, the DNA is TGTGCCAGCAGTTTAGGGCAGGGTGTCTATGGCTACACCTTC.

V and J are TRBV20-1 and TRBJ1-6, with D possibly matching TRBD1 (6 bases). The V gene's germline CDR1 is DFQATT and CDR2 SNEGSKA (reference sequence). The CDR3 consists of 14 residues. With 6 bases removed from V and 8 bases from J, the gap between germline ends came to 17 bases. The CDR3 region is CSANRRGGDSPLHF. CDR3 sequence (DNA): TGCAGTGCAAACCGCAGGGGAGGGGATTCACCCCTCCACTTT.

The J gene is TRBJ1-1, the V gene TRBV2; no clear D. The CDR3 is made up of 12 amino acids. V shed 4 bases and J shed 3 bases, with 6 bases lying between them. Germline loops: CDR1 SNHLY, CDR2 FYNNEI. The CDR3 region is CASSGQHTEAFF. The CDR3 DNA reads TGTGCCAGCAGTGGGCAACACACTGAAGCTTTCTTT.

This clonotype has a single count. CDR3 DNA: TGTGCCAGCAGCGAAACCGGGACATCGTACAATGAGCAGTTCTTC. Its translation is CASSETGTSYNEQFF. The J gene is TRBJ2-1, the V gene TRBV9; perhaps TRBD1 as D (6 bases). This CDR3 region has 15 residues. V shed 3 bases and J shed 4 bases, with 14 bases lying between them. From germline, CDR1 is SGDLS and CDR2 YYNGEE.

The chain recombines TRBV18 with TRBJ1-6; D gene uncertain. CDR3 length: 16 residues. Deletions cut 2 bases from V and 10 bases from J, with 18 bases between. Germline V lookup: CDR1 KGHSH, CDR2 LQKENI. As DNA, the CDR3 is TGTGCCAGCTCACCAGGACTTGACAAAATGGACTCACCCCTCCACTTT. As protein: CASSPGLDKMDSPLHF.

The chain employs TRBV20-1 and TRBJ1-2; 9 bases line up with TRBD1. The CDR3 runs to 12 residues. CDR1 is DFQATT, CDR2 SNEGSKA, per germline (reference sequence). Losses at the gene ends were 6 bases for V and 8 bases for J; bases not matched to a gene: 7. This CDR3 is CSAAPGQGGYTF. The CDR3 region has the DNA TGCAGTGCCGCTCCGGGACAGGGAGGCTACACCTTC.

This clonotype was picked up one time. V gene TRBV29-1 combines with J gene TRBJ1-1, with D perhaps TRBD1 (6 bases). Germline values: CDR1 SQVTM, CDR2 ANQGSEA. Trimming shortened V by 5 bases and J by 4 bases, and 14 bases separated the two germline ends. This CDR3 is 13 amino acids long. The CDR3 sequence: CSVCRGARTEAFF. In DNA, the CDR3 is TGCAGCGTTTGTCGGGGGGCGCGCACTGAAGCTTTCTTT.

The V call is TRBV12-3 or TRBV12-4, the J call TRBJ1-2; the D gene is possibly TRBD1 (5 bases). Trimming cost V 6 bases and J 8 bases, with 16 bases left between them. The CDR3 is 13 residues long. In nucleotides, the CDR3 is TGTGCCAGCAGCCTGACAGTAGTGGGAGGCTACACCTTC. Amino acid sequence: CASSLTVVGGYTF.

This clonotype has a handful of counts. The chain is built from TRBV7-8 and TRBJ2-1; D is possibly TRBD2 (6 bases). V lost 5 bases and J 6 bases, leaving 11 bases between the germline ends. The CDR3 loop spans 13 amino acids. Germline lookup yields CDR1 SGHVS and CDR2 FQNEAQ. CDR3 nucleotide sequence: TGTGCCAGCAGCGCGGGGCCCACCAATGAGCAGTTCTTC. Translated: CASSAGPTNEQFF.

J is TRBJ1-5 and V is TRBV12-3 or TRBV12-4, with TRBD1 identical over 11 bases. The length of the CDR3 is 18 residues. J gave up 0 bases and V 3 bases, and 7 bases lay outside the gene matches. CDR3 region: CASSFWTGGSGSNQPQHF. CDR3 nucleotide sequence: TGTGCCAGCAGTTTTTGGACAGGGGGCTCTGGTAGCAATCAGCCCCAGCATTTT.

The chain carries TRBV3-1 and TRBJ2-7; D ambiguous. V shed 5 bases and J shed 2 bases, with 13 bases lying between them. The germline CDR1 and CDR2 sequences are LGHDT and YNNKEL (reference sequence). This CDR3 spans 14 amino acids. CDR3 region: CASSSTPDTYEQYF. The CDR3 DNA is TGTGCCAGCAGCTCGACACCCGACACCTACGAGCAGTACTTC.

The CDR3 reads CSARTPQAALHGYTF. CDR3 DNA: TGCAGTGCTAGAACCCCTCAGGCAGCCCTCCATGGCTACACCTTC. The rearrangement links TRBV20-1 to TRBJ1-2, with unresolved D. This CDR3 is 15 amino acids long. Germline V gene sequence: CDR1 DFQATT, CDR2 SNEGSKA (reference sequence). The V gene lost 2 bases and the J gene lost 6 bases, with 19 bases spanning the gap.

The table lists this clonotype with a count of one. The chain combines TRBV12-3 or TRBV12-4 with TRBJ1-1; no clear D gene. This CDR3 region has 14 residues. The V and J ends lost 10 bases and 7 bases respectively, with 22 bases between them. CDR3 nucleotides: TGTGCCACCACTGAACTGACCGACCTGATTGAAGCTTTCTTT. Its protein product is CATTELTDLIEAFF.

The chain couples TRBV4-1 to TRBJ1-1, with no clear D. The germline V gene has CDR1 MGHRA and CDR2 YSYEKL. The CDR3 loop spans 11 amino acids. The V end was cut by 4 bases, the J end by 8 bases, with 8 bases between. CDR3 sequence: CASSRLGEAFF. In DNA form, the CDR3 reads TGCGCCAGCAGCCGATTAGGGGAAGCTTTCTTT.

This chain links TRBV20-1 with TRBJ1-5; D ambiguous. The CDR3 has 12 amino acids. In germline, CDR1 is DFQATT, CDR2 SNEGSKA (reference sequence). V gave up 1 base and J gave up 7 bases, with 8 bases separating them. DNA for the CDR3: TGCAGTGCTAGAGTCGGAGGGCAGCCCCAGCATTTT. Translated: CSARVGGQPQHF.

The chain couples TRBV7-9 to TRBJ1-2; D perhaps matches TRBD1 (6 bases). From germline, CDR1 is SEHNR and CDR2 FQNEAQ (reference sequence). Trimming shortened V by 5 bases and J by 8 bases, and 15 bases separated the two germline ends. The CDR3 spans 13 residues. The DNA of the CDR3 is TGTGCCAGCAGCGCCACAGGGTCTGACGGCTACACCTTC. Protein product: CASSATGSDGYTF.

V gene TRBV13 combines with J gene TRBJ2-1; D is unresolved. The CDR3 runs 12 residues. Between the trimmed V and J ends, which lost 4 bases and 10 bases, there was a span of 11 bases. Germline V gene lookup returns CDR1 PRHDT and CDR2 FYEKMQ (reference sequence). The CDR3 sequence is CASSYQTREQFF. Here the CDR3 DNA reads TGTGCCAGCAGCTACCAGACCCGGGAGCAGTTCTTC.

This chain links TRBV12-3 or TRBV12-4 with TRBJ1-5, with D unclear. This CDR3 has 14 residues. Trimming left V 6 bases short and J 0 bases short, with 9 bases between. The CDR3 sequence is CASSDKYSNQPQHF. The CDR3 coding sequence is TGTGCCAGCAGCGATAAATATAGCAATCAGCCCCAGCATTTT.

On this clonotype itself: A junction end diverges from the germline sequence, so it may reflect a read error. This rearrangement joins TRBV27 to TRBJ2-1; 10 nucleotides line up with TRBD2. The germline V gene encodes CDR1 MNHEY and CDR2 SMNVEV (reference sequence). This CDR3 region has 13 residues. The CDR3 spells CASSPGLAFEEFF. The CDR3 DNA follows: TGTGCCAGCAGTCCGGGACTAGCGTTTGAGGAGTTCTTC.

The chain combines TRBV7-2 with TRBJ1-2; TRBD1 agrees at 7 bases. This CDR3 region has 15 residues. The V gene's germline CDR1 is SGHTA and CDR2 FQGNSA. V was pared by 8 bases and J by 13 bases, with 22 bases of the junction left unmatched. The CDR3 reads CASSTVTGAARVPTF. CDR3 sequence (DNA): TGTGCCAGCTCCACCGTTACAGGGGCCGCGCGCGTACCCACCTTC.

The chain links TRBV29-1 to TRBJ2-1, with TRBD2 matching over 8 bases. The ends lost 3 bases at V and 10 bases at J; junction bases unmatched: 8. CDR3 size: 13 residues. Germline CDR1 and CDR2: SQVTM and ANQGSEA. The CDR3 DNA sequence: TGCAGCGTTGATAATCCGGGGGGGGCGGAGCAGTTCTTC. Protein sequence: CSVDNPGGAEQFF.

This chain links TRBV4-3 with TRBJ2-1, with D perhaps matching TRBD2 (6 bases). The CDR3 runs to 16 residues. Germline V gives CDR1 LGHNA, CDR2 YSLEER. The V gene lost 0 bases and the J gene lost 1 base, with 10 bases spanning the gap. CDR3 coding DNA: TGCGCCAGCAGCCAAGATACAAGCGGGTCCTACAATGAGCAGTTCTTC. Encoded protein: CASSQDTSGSYNEQFF.

V and J are TRBV3-1 and TRBJ2-3; TRBD1 matches at 9 bases. This CDR3 is built from 14 residues. Germline CDR1 is LGHDT and CDR2 is YNNKEL (reference sequence). Trimming cost V 5 bases and J 5 bases; bases outside gene matches: 5. The CDR3 loop reads CASSYRGQKDTQYF. CDR3 coding DNA: TGTGCCAGCAGCTACAGGGGGCAGAAAGATACGCAGTATTTT.

This chain uses TRBV14 with TRBJ2-1; perhaps TRBD2 as D (6 bases). V dropped 3 bases and J dropped 3 bases, with 12 bases sitting between them. The CDR3 is made up of 15 amino acids. Germline-derived CDR1 and CDR2 are SGHDN and FVKESK. As DNA, the CDR3 is TGTGCCAGCAGCCACCTATGGAGGGACTACAATGAGCAGTTCTTC. This gives the protein CASSHLWRDYNEQFF.